A single sample gave rise to the 13 T cell receptor beta chains below, sequenced in a study of T cells in Graves' hyperthyroidism and ophthalmopathy. Template material for amplifying TCR beta CDR3 regions consisted of RNA transcripts. In the first-round RT-PCR of the TCR CDR3, the HTBI primer set was used. TCRdb independently ran MiXCR on the multiplex PCR reads; one entry per CDR3 protein. This table holds about 480,000 distinct CDR3 sequences, under 15% found once. Material: blood. The receptors stem from a woman in her late teens or twenties with Graves' hyperthyroidism.

In this sample, this clonotype turned up a few times. A read error is likely, as this CDR3 ends without the conserved phenylalanine or tryptophan. The gene calls are TRBV9 and TRBJ2-5; D call uncertain. CDR3 length: 15 residues. The ends were cut back, 0 bases at V and 2 bases at J, with 11 bases in the middle. The germline V gene encodes CDR1 SGDLS and CDR2 YYNGEE. CDR3 region: CASSVAFGFQETQYL. The DNA for the CDR3 is TGTGCCAGCAGCGTAGCCTTCGGTTTTCAAGAGACCCAGTACCTC.

This clonotype was seen a few times. This chain links TRBV7-9 with TRBJ1-5; D is perhaps TRBD1 (5 bases). The CDR3 covers 18 residues. The germline gives CDR1 SEHNR, CDR2 FQNEAQ (reference sequence). V lost 5 bases and J 0 bases, leaving 20 bases between the germline ends. Here the CDR3 reads CASSPTGGSYYSNQPQHF. For the CDR3, the DNA is TGTGCCAGCAGCCCCACGGGGGGTTCTTATTATAGCAATCAGCCCCAGCATTTT.

This clonotype has ten or more counts. CDR3 sequence (DNA): TGTGCCAGCAGCGCAGCGGGGGCGTGGAATTCACCCCTCCACTTT. Protein product: CASSAAGAWNSPLHF. The rearrangement uses TRBV6-1 and TRBJ1-6; tentatively, D is TRBD1 (6 bases). The CDR3 consists of 15 residues. Germline lookup yields CDR1 MNHNS and CDR2 SASEGT. V was clipped by 6 bases and J by 7 bases, with 16 bases between them.

The chain recombines TRBV6-5 with TRBJ2-3; D unclear. The ends were cut back, 2 bases at V and 3 bases at J, with 6 bases in the middle. The CDR3 is 13 amino acids. From germline, CDR1 is MNHEY and CDR2 SVGAGI. The CDR3 bases are TGTGCCAGCAGTTACGGGAAAACAGATACGCAGTATTTT. Translated: CASSYGKTDTQYF.

There are many counts of this clonotype. V is TRBV2 and J is TRBJ2-7; TRBD2 matches 8 bases. The CDR3 length is 11 residues. Trimming at V came to 7 bases and at J to 4 bases, leaving 0 bases not matched to a gene. The germline gives CDR1 SNHLY, CDR2 FYNNEI. CDR3 sequence: CASKREYEQYV. The DNA for the CDR3 is TGTGCCAGCAAGCGGGAGTACGAGCAGTACGTC.

This rearrangement joins TRBV6-2 or TRBV6-3 to TRBJ1-1, with D uncertain. CDR3 length: 13 residues. Germline values: CDR1 MNHEY, CDR2 SVGEGT. Trimming took 6 bases from V and 1 from J, leaving 9 bases between them. CDR3 loop: CASSRVSNTEAFF. CDR3 DNA sequence: TGTGCCAGCAGCCGGGTTTCGAACACTGAAGCTTTCTTT.

This clonotype was picked up many times. J is TRBJ2-1 and V is TRBV29-1; 8 bases map to TRBD2. The V gene's germline CDR1 is SQVTM and CDR2 ANQGSEA. The CDR3 has 14 residues. With V trimmed by 8 bases and J by 5 bases, 11 bases remained unmatched. This CDR3 is CSTIAGLFNNEQFF. The CDR3 region has the DNA TGCAGCACCATAGCGGGACTATTCAACAATGAGCAGTTCTTC.

This clonotype was seen more than once but under ten times. V is TRBV15 and J is TRBJ1-2; possibly TRBD1 for D (6 bases). Germline CDR1 LNHNV, CDR2 YYDKDF (reference sequence). Between the trimmed V and J ends, which lost 2 bases and 2 bases, there was a span of 9 bases. The CDR3 extends over 14 amino acids. CDR3 loop: CATSRTTGNYGYTF. CDR3 in DNA: TGTGCCACCAGCAGAACTACAGGGAACTATGGCTACACCTTC.

This clonotype was counted at least ten times. The rearrangement uses TRBV24-1 and TRBJ1-2, with 8 bases fitting TRBD1. Losses at the gene ends were 10 bases for V and 8 bases for J; bases not matched to a gene: 11. The germline gives CDR1 KGHDR, CDR2 SFDVKD. The CDR3 runs 13 residues. In DNA, the CDR3 is TGTGCCACACAGACAGGGGAGATGACGGGCTACACCTTC. Its protein product is CATQTGEMTGYTF.

This clonotype is a singleton in its sample. The chain has TRBV7-2 and TRBJ2-5; a weak D match, TRBD1 (6 bases). This CDR3 has 15 amino acids. Deletions cut 1 base from V and 5 bases from J, with 14 bases between. Germline-derived CDR1 and CDR2 are SGHTA and FQGNSA. CDR3 amino acids: CASSLGVGARETQYF. CDR3 nucleotide sequence: TGTGCCAGCAGCTTAGGAGTGGGGGCCCGGGAGACCCAGTACTTC.

This clonotype was recorded at least ten times. The chain recombines TRBV5-5 with TRBJ2-4; 14 bases fit TRBD2. This CDR3 contains 18 residues. Unmatched junction bases numbered 10, after V lost 2 bases and J lost 6 bases. Germline CDR1 SGHKS, CDR2 YYEKEE (reference sequence). CDR3 residues: CASSFSAGLAGVRNIQYF. CDR3 nucleotide sequence: TGTGCCAGCAGCTTCTCAGCGGGACTAGCGGGAGTTAGAAACATTCAGTACTTC.

The chain employs TRBV24-1 and TRBJ2-1; TRBD2 matches at 9 bases. The CDR3 has 16 residues. Germline CDR1 KGHDR, CDR2 SFDVKD. Losses at the gene ends were 9 bases for V and 2 bases for J; bases not matched to a gene: 10. The CDR3 region has the DNA TGTGCCACCTCCGGGGGGCGGGAGGGCCCCTACAATGAGCAGTTCTTC. Protein product: CATSGGREGPYNEQFF.

In this sample, this clonotype turned up a few times. The genes are TRBV3-1 and TRBJ2-7; weak D call: TRBD1 (5 bases). V gave up 3 bases and J gave up 0 bases, with 9 bases separating them. Germline lookup yields CDR1 LGHDT and CDR2 YNNKEL (reference sequence). The CDR3 totals 14 residues. The CDR3 region has the DNA TGTGCCAGCAGCCACAGGGAAAACTCCTACGAGCAGTACGTC. Protein sequence: CASSHRENSYEQYV.